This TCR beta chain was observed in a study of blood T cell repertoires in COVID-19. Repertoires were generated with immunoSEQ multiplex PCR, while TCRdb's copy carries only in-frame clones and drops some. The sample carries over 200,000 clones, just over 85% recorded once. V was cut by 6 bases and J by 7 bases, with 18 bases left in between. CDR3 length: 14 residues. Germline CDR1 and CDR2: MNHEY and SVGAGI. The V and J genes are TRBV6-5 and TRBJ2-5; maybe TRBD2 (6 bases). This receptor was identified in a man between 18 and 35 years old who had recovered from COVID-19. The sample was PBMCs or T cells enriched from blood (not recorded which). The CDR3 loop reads CASSPTRRFGTQYF. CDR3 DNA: TGTGCCAGCAGCCCGACTAGGCGGTTCGGGACCCAGTACTTC.